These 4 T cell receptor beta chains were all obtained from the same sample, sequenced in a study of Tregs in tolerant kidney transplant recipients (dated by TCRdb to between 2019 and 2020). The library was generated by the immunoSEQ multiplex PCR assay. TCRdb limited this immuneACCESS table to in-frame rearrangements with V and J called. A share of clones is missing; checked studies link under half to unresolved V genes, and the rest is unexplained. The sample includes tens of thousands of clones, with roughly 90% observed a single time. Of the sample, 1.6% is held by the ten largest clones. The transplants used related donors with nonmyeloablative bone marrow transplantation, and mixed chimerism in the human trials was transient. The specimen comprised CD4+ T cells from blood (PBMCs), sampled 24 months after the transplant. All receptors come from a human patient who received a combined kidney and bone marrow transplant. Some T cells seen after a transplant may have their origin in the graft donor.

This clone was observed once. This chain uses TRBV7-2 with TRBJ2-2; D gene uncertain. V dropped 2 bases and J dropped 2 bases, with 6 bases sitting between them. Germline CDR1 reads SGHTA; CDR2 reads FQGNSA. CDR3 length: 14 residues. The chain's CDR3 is CASSLYSNTGELFF. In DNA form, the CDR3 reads TGTGCCAGCAGCTTATACTCTAACACCGGGGAGCTGTTTTTT.

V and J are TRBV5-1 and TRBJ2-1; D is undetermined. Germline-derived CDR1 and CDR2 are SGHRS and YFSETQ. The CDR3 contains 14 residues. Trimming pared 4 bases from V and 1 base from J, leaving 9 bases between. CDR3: CASSLQASYNEQFF. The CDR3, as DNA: TGCGCCAGCAGCCTGCAGGCTTCCTACAATGAGCAGTTCTTC.

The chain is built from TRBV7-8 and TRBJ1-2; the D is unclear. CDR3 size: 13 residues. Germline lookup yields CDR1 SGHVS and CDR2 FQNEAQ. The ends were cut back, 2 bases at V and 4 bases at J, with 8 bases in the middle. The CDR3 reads CASSLSSLYGYTF. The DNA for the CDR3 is TGTGCCAGCAGCTTAAGCTCTCTCTATGGCTACACCTTC. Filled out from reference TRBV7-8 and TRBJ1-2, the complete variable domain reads GAGVSQSPRYKVAKRGQDVALRCDPISGHVSLFWYQQALGQGPEFLTYFQNEAQLDKSGLPSDRFFAERPEGSVSTLKIQRTQQEDSAVYLCASSLSSLYGYTFGSGTRLTVV.

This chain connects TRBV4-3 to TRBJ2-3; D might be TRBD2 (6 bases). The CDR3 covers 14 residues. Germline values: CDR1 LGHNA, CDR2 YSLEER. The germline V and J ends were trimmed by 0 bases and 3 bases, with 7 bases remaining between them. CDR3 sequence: CASSQDAGTDTQYF. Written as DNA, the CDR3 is TGCGCCAGCAGCCAAGATGCGGGGACAGATACGCAGTATTTT.